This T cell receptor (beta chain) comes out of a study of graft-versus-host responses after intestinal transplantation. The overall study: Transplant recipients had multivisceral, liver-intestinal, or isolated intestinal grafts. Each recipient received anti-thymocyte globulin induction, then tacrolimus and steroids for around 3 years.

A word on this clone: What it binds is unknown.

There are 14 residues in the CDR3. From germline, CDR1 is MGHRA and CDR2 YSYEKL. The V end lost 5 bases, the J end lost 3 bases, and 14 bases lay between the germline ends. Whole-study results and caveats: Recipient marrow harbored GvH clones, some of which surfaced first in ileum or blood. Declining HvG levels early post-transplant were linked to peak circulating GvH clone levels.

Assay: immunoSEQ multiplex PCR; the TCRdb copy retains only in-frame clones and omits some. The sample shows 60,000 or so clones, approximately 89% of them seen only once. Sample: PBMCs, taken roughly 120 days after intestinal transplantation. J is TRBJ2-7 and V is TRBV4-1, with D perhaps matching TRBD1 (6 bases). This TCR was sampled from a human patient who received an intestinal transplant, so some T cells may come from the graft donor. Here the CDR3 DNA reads TGCGCCAGCAGCATTTACCCGGGACACTACGAGCAGTACTTC. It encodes CASSIYPGHYEQYF.